These 12 T cell receptor beta chains share one sample of origin, sequenced in a study of blood T cell repertoires in COVID-19. Using immunoSEQ multiplex PCR, the repertoire was profiled, and TCRdb retains in-frame clones only, with some absent. The profile shows roughly 200,000 clones, roughly 92% of them singletons. The sequenced material came from peripheral blood. These receptors were collected from a man under 40 with COVID-19, enrolled during active disease.

The chain recombines TRBV6-5 with TRBJ2-5; D gene ambiguous. CDR3 length: 12 amino acids. The V end was cut by 2 bases, the J end by 5 bases, with 6 bases between. The germline V gene encodes CDR1 MNHEY and CDR2 SVGAGI. Written as DNA, the CDR3 is TGTGCCAGCAGTTACCCCCCGGAGACCCAGTACTTC. Its protein product is CASSYPPETQYF.

The genes are TRBV9 and TRBJ1-2; TRBD1 is a possible D gene (6 bases). The CDR3 sequence is 15 residues long. Germline CDR1 SGDLS, CDR2 YYNGEE. V lost 1 base, J lost 8 bases, and 18 bases lay in between. The CDR3 protein is CASSVLTGPQGGYTF. CDR3 coding DNA: TGTGCCAGCAGCGTACTAACAGGACCCCAGGGGGGCTACACCTTC. The full variable domain, completed using reference TRBV9 and TRBJ1-2, is DSGVTQTPKHLITATGQRVTLRCSPRSGDLSVYWYQQSLDQGLQFLIQYYNGEERAKGNILERFSAQQFPDLHSELNLSSLELGDSALYFCASSVLTGPQGGYTFGSGTRLTVV.

The chain is built from TRBV5-1 and TRBJ2-1; the match to TRBD2 covers 7 bases. CDR1 is SGHRS, CDR2 YFSETQ, per germline. The CDR3 is made up of 16 amino acids. Germline trimming cut 3 bases from V and 2 bases from J; bases unmatched to any gene: 8. In DNA, the CDR3 is TGCGCCAGCAGCTCAATTTCCGCGGGGGCCTACAATGAGCAGTTCTTC. It is translated as CASSSISAGAYNEQFF.

The V and J genes are TRBV21-1 and TRBJ1-6. TRBV21-1 is a documented pseudogene. The CDR3 runs 15 residues. The CDR3 coding sequence is TGTGCCAGCAAGAGTGAGGGGAGGTATAATTCACCCCTCCACTTT. Protein product: CASKSEGRYNSPLHF.

The rearrangement joins TRBV19 to TRBJ2-1, with 9 bases lining up with TRBD2. Germline CDR1 LNHDA, CDR2 SQIVND (reference sequence). Trimming took 2 bases from V and 1 from J; bases not matched to a gene: 12. The CDR3 contains 19 residues. CDR3 nucleotide sequence: TGTGCCAGTAGTATATTGGGTAGCGGGGGCCATAAATCCTACAATGAGCAGTTCTTC. As protein: CASSILGSGGHKSYNEQFF.

In regard to this clone: The same CDR3 is also encoded by other DNA sequences in this sample. This chain joins TRBV5-1 and TRBJ2-7, with 8 bases identical to TRBD1. Germline V lookup: CDR1 SGHRS, CDR2 YFSETQ. J lost 2 bases, V lost 4 bases, and 5 bases had no gene match. The CDR3 covers 14 residues. CDR3 nucleotides: TGCGCCAGCAGCCTCGGACAGGGCCCCTACGAGCAGTACTTC. This sequence encodes CASSLGQGPYEQYF.

This chain joins TRBV4-1 and TRBJ1-5, with 8 bases matching TRBD1. CDR1 is MGHRA, CDR2 YSYEKL, per germline. The CDR3 loop spans 16 amino acids. V lost 4 bases to trimming and J lost 1 base; unmatched junction nucleotides: 6. The DNA for the CDR3 is TGCGCCAGCAGCCTCGGACAGGGAGGCAGCAATCAGCCCCAGCATTTT. It is translated as CASSLGQGGSNQPQHF.

This sequence joins TRBV5-1 and TRBJ2-5, with 8 nucleotides matching TRBD1. After removal of 4 bases from V and 2 bases from J, the junction contained 10 bases not matched to a gene. CDR1 SGHRS and CDR2 YFSETQ come from the germline V gene. This CDR3 comprises 16 residues. This CDR3 is CASSPGTGGPQETQYF. The CDR3 DNA reads as TGCGCCAGCAGCCCAGGGACAGGAGGACCTCAAGAGACCCAGTACTTC. Based on the CDR3 plus reference TRBV5-1 and TRBJ2-5, the full variable domain is KAGVTQTPRYLIKTRGQQVTLSCSPISGHRSVSWYQQTPGQGLQFLFEYFSETQRNKGNFPGRFSGRQFSNSRSEMNVSTLELGDSALYLCASSPGTGGPQETQYFGPGTRLLVL.

The chain is built from TRBV7-9 and TRBJ1-2, with D tentatively TRBD1 (6 bases). V was clipped by 4 bases and J by 3 bases, with 9 bases between them. The CDR3 is 13 amino acids. The germline CDR1 and CDR2 sequences are SEHNR and FQNEAQ (reference sequence). The CDR3 nucleotides are TGTGCCAGCAGCTCGGACAGATACTATGGCTACACCTTC. Translating it yields CASSSDRYYGYTF. Drawing the rest from reference TRBV7-9 and TRBJ1-2, the complete variable domain is DTGVSQNPRHKITKRGQNVTFRCDPISEHNRLYWYRQTLGQGPEFLTYFQNEAQLEKSRLLSDRFSAERPKGSFSTLEIQRTEQGDSAMYLCASSSDRYYGYTFGSGTRLTVV.

This chain uses TRBV12-3 or TRBV12-4 with TRBJ1-6, with 7 bases that match TRBD1. V lost 6 bases, J lost 14 bases, and 7 bases stayed unmatched. The CDR3 loop spans 12 amino acids. As DNA, the CDR3 is TGTGCCAGCAGCATACAGGGGACGGCCCTCCACTTT. Protein: CASSIQGTALHF.

This clone was found once. The chain employs TRBV5-1 and TRBJ2-5, with 8 bases lining up with TRBD2. The ends lost 5 bases at V and 2 bases at J; junction bases unmatched: 8. This CDR3 comprises 15 residues. Germline assignment: CDR1 SGHRS and CDR2 YFSETQ. CDR3 protein: CASSRGGTAQETQYF. The CDR3 DNA follows: TGCGCCAGCAGTCGGGGGGGTACGGCTCAAGAGACCCAGTACTTC.

This clone was detected once. The rearrangement uses TRBV19 and TRBJ1-1, with 7 nucleotides matching TRBD1. There are 13 residues in the CDR3. Germline CDR1 and CDR2: LNHDA and SQIVND (reference sequence). V lost 4 bases to trimming and J lost 8 bases; unmatched junction nucleotides: 7. The CDR3 DNA reads TGTGCCAGTAGTACCCAGACAGGGCGCGAAGCTTTCTTT. Amino acid sequence: CASSTQTGREAFF.